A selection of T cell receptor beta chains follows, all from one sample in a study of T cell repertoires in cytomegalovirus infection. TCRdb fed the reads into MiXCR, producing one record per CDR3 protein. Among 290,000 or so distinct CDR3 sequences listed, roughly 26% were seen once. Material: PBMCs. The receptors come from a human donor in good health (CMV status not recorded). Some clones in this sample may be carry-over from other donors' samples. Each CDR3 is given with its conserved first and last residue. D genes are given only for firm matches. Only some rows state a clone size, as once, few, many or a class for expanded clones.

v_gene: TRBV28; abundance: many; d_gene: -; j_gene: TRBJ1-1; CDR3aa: CASSFFQGGSTEAFF; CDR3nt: TGTGCCAGCAGTTTTTTTCAGGGCGGGAGCACTGAAGCTTTCTTT
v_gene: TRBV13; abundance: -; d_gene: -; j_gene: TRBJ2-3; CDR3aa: CASSDTTDTQYF; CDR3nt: TGCGCCAGCAGCGACACCACAGATACGCAGTATTTT
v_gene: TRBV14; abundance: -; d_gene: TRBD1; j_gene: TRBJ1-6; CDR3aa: CASSIRDRVFSPLHF; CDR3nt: TGTGCCAGCAGCATAAGGGACAGGGTTTTTTCACCCCTCCACTTT
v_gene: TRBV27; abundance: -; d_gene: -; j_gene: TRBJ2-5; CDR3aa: CASSSLPPAEGGTQYF; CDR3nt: TGTGCCAGCAGTTCCCTTCCCCCAGCGGAGGGGGGGACCCAGTACTTC
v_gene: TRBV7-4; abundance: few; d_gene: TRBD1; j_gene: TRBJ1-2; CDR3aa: CASSFGQGALGYTF; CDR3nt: TGTGCCAGCAGCTTCGGACAGGGGGCGCTTGGCTACACCTTC
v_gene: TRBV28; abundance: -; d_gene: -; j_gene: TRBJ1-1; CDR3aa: CASSWQGRAGTEAFF; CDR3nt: TGTGCCAGCAGTTGGCAGGGTAGGGCAGGCACTGAAGCTTTCTTT
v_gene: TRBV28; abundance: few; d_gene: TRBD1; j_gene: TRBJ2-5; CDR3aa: CASRTGTAVTQYF; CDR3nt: TGTGCCAGCAGAACCGGGACAGCCGTAACCCAGTACTTC
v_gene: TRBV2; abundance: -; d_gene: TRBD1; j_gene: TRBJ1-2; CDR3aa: CASKEGAKDYGYTF; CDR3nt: TGTGCCAGCAAGGAGGGGGCTAAGGACTATGGCTACACCTTC
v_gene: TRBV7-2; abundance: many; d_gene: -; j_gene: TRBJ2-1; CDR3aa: CASSYDPSYEQFF; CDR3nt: TGTGCCAGCAGCTACGACCCATCTTATGAGCAGTTCTTC
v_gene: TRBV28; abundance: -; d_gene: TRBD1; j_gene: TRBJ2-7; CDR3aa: CASSWWGQGIHEQYF; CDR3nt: TGTGCCAGCAGTTGGTGGGGACAGGGCATCCACGAGCAGTACTTC
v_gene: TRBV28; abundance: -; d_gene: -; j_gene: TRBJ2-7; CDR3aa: CASSPTVLRDTYEQYF; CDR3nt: TGTGCCAGCAGTCCAACCGTTCTCAGGGACACCTACGAGCAGTACTTC
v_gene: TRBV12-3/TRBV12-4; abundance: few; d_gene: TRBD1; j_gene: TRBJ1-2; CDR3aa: CASNRQGNYGYTF; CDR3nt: TGTGCCAGCAACCGACAGGGGAACTATGGCTACACCTTC
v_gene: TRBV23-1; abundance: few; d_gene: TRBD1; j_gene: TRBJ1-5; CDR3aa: CASSPPQTGKDQPQHF; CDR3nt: TGCGCCAGCAGTCCCCCGCAGACAGGGAAGGATCAGCCCCAGCATTTT
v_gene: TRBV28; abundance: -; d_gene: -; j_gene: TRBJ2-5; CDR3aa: CASSLERRALETQYF; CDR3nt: TGTGCCAGCAGTTTAGAACGCCGGGCCCTCGAGACCCAGTACTTC
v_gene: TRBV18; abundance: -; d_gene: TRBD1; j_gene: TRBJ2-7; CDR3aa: CASSPPGQDYEQYF; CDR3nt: TGTGCCAGCTCACCACCGGGACAGGACTACGAGCAGTACTTC
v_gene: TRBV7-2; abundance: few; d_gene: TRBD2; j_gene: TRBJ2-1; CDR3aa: CASNKGLAGGGQFF; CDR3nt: TGTGCCAGCAACAAGGGTCTAGCGGGGGGTGGGCAGTTCTTC
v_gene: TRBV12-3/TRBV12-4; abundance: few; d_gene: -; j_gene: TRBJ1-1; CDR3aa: CASSSSGVYTEAFF; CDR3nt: TGTGCCAGCAGTTCGTCGGGTGTGTACACTGAAGCTTTCTTT
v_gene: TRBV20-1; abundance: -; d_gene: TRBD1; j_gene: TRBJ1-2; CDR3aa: CSAYAGQGGGYTF; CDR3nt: TGCAGTGCTTACGCGGGACAGGGAGGTGGCTACACCTTC
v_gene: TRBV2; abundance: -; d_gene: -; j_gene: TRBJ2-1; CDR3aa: CASTRESDNEQFF; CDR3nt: TGTGCCAGCACCCGGGAGAGTGACAATGAGCAGTTCTTC
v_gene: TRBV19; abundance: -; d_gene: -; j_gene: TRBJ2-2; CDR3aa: CASTPFTGELFF; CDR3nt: TGTGCCAGTACCCCCTTCACCGGGGAGCTGTTTTTT
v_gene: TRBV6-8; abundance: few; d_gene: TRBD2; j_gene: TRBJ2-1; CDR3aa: CASSYGPSGLYNEQFF; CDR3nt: TGTGCCAGCAGTTATGGGCCTAGCGGGCTCTACAATGAGCAGTTCTTC
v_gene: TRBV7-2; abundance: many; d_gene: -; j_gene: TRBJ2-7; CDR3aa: CASSSFSYAMEQYF; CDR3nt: TGTGCCAGCAGCTCCTTCTCGTACGCGATGGAGCAGTACTTC
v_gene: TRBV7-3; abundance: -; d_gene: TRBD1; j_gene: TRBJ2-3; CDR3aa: CASSQTGGANTQYF; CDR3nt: TGTGCCAGCAGCCAGACAGGGGGCGCGAATACGCAGTATTTT
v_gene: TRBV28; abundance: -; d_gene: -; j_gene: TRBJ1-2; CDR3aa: CASSLLGRGRDYGYTF; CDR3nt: TGTGCCAGCAGTTTATTGGGCAGGGGAAGGGACTATGGCTACACCTTC
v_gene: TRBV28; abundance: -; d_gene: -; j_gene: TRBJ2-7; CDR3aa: CASTPGVLSREQYF; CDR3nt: TGTGCCAGCACCCCCGGGGTATTAAGTCGGGAGCAGTACTTC
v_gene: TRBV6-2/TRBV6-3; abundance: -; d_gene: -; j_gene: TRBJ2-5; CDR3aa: CASSPLGHAGETQYF; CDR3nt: TGTGCCAGCAGTCCCCTCGGACACGCCGGCGAGACCCAGTACTTC
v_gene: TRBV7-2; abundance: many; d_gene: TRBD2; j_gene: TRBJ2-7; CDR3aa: CASSPGTSGDEQYF; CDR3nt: TGTGCCAGCAGCCCAGGGACTAGCGGCGACGAGCAGTACTTC
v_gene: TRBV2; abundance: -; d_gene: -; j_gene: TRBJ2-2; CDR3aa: CDSSVRQNTGELFF; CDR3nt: TGTGACAGCAGTGTGAGGCAGAACACCGGGGAGCTGTTTTTT
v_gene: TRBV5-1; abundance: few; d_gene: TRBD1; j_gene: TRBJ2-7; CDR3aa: CASSASGGSYEQYF; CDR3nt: TGCGCCAGCAGTGCCTCAGGGGGCTCCTACGAGCAGTACTTC
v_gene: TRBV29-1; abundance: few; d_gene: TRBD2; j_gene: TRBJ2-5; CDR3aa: CSVGGGSETQYF; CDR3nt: TGCAGCGTTGGGGGGGGATCGGAGACCCAGTACTTC
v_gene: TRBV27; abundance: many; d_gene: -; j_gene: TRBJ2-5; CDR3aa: CASSLSPNQETQYF; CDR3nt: TGTGCCAGCAGTTTGTCCCCCAACCAAGAGACCCAGTACTTC
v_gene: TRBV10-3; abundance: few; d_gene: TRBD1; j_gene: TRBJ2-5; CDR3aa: CAISDRVQETQYF; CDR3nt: TGTGCCATCAGCGACAGGGTCCAAGAGACCCAGTACTTC
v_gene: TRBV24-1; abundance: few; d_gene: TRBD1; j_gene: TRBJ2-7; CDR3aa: CATSLSGTGAYEQYF; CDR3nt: TGTGCCACCAGTCTTTCCGGGACAGGGGCCTACGAGCAGTACTTC
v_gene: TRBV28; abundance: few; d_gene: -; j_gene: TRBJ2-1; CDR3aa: CASSYGQIYNEQFF; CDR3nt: TGTGCCAGCAGCTACGGACAGATTTACAATGAGCAGTTCTTC
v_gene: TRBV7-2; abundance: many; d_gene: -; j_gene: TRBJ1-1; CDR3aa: CASSLVAAEAFF; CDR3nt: TGTGCCAGCAGCTTAGTGGCTGCTGAAGCTTTCTTT
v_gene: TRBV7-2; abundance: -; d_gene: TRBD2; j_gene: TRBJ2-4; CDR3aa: CASSWGGLAGVGLNIQYF; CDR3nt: TGTGCCAGCAGCTGGGGGGGGCTAGCGGGAGTCGGGCTAAACATTCAGTACTTC